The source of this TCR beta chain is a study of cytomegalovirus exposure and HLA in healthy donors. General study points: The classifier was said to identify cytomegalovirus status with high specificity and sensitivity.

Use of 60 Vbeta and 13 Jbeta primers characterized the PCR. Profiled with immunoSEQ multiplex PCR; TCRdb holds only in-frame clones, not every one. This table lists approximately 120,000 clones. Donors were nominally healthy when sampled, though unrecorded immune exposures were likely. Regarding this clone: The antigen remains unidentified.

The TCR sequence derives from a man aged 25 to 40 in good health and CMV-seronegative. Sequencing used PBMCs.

CDR3 loop: CASSPRRLASSTDTQYF. Here the CDR3 DNA reads TGTGCCAGCAGTCCCCGCCGACTAGCGTCTAGCACAGATACGCAGTATTTT. The chain is built from TRBV2 and TRBJ2-3, with 8 bases aligning to TRBD2. This CDR3 has 17 residues. V was clipped by 5 bases and J by 0 bases; unmatched bases: 10. Germline lookup yields CDR1 SNHLY and CDR2 FYNNEI.